The 26 T cell receptor beta chains below all came from one sample that was sequenced in a study of blood T cell repertoires in COVID-19. Libraries were prepared by immunoSEQ multiplex PCR; TCRdb keeps only in-frame clonotypes and omits some of them. The data show approximately 61,000 clones, more than 75% seen once. The specimen sequenced was peripheral blood. The receptors were gathered from a human donor in a cohort sampled during active COVID-19.

This clone was seen only once. The V gene is TRBV7-3, the J gene TRBJ2-3; no reliable D call. Trimming removed 5 bases at V and 0 bases at J, with 6 bases between. Germline lookup yields CDR1 SGHTA and CDR2 FQGTGA. This CDR3 is 13 amino acids long. Here the CDR3 DNA reads TGTGCCAGCAGCCGTGTTAGCACAGATACGCAGTATTTT. Amino acids: CASSRVSTDTQYF.

The gene calls are TRBV5-5 and TRBJ2-7; D unclear. The CDR3 contains 11 residues. CDR1 is SGHKS and CDR2 is YYEKEE in the germline V gene (reference sequence). V lost 7 bases to trimming and J lost 0 bases, with 5 bases between them. Here the CDR3 DNA reads TGTGCCAGCGAGGTCTCCTACGAGCAGTACTTC. Protein: CASEVSYEQYF.

The V and J genes are TRBV14 and TRBJ2-7; 7 bases fit TRBD1. Germline V lookup: CDR1 SGHDN, CDR2 FVKESK. This CDR3 is 14 amino acids long. The ends lost 4 bases at V and 2 bases at J; junction bases unmatched: 5. CDR3 DNA: TGTGCCAGCAGCCGACAGACAGGGACCTACGAGCAGTACTTC. Its translation is CASSRQTGTYEQYF.

This chain joins TRBV27 and TRBJ2-7; 8 nucleotides agree with TRBD2. The J segment lost 3 bases and the V segment lost 6 bases, leaving 10 bases of the junction unmatched. CDR1 and CDR2 (germline): MNHEY, SMNVEV (reference sequence). This CDR3 contains 15 residues. The CDR3 nucleotides are TGTGCCAGCAGACGCGGGGGGCTTGTCGGCTACGAGCAGTACTTC. Translating gives CASRRGGLVGYEQYF.

The chain couples TRBV6-5 to TRBJ2-7, with D tentatively TRBD2 (5 bases). Trimming stripped 3 bases from V and 3 bases from J, with 15 bases between. Germline V CDR1 and CDR2: MNHEY, SVGAGI. The CDR3 length is 15 residues. CDR3 nucleotides: TGTGCCAGCAGTTATTCTCCTGGGAGTGACTACGAGCAGTACTTC. Translating it yields CASSYSPGSDYEQYF.

The V gene is TRBV7-9, the J gene TRBJ1-4; 8 bases fit TRBD1. Trimming at V came to 2 bases and at J to 8 bases, leaving 7 bases not matched to a gene. This CDR3 spans 15 amino acids. Germline values: CDR1 SEHNR, CDR2 FQNEAQ (reference sequence). This CDR3 is CASSLSGQAAEKLFF. DNA of the CDR3: TGTGCCAGCAGCTTATCGGGACAGGCGGCCGAAAAACTGTTTTTT.

The V and J genes are TRBV28 and TRBJ2-7; TRBD1 aligns across 7 bases. V dropped 6 bases and J dropped 11; count of bases not matched to a gene: 13. Germline CDR1 and CDR2: MDHEN and SYDVKM. The CDR3 runs to 13 residues. The CDR3 DNA reads as TGTGCCAGCAGGTCAGGGGGTGGTCGTCCGAAGTACTTC. This gives the protein CASRSGGGRPKYF.

This chain uses TRBV9 with TRBJ2-1; D perhaps matches TRBD1 (6 bases). The CDR3 runs 15 residues. V shed 3 bases and J shed 0 bases, with 10 bases lying between them. Germline V lookup: CDR1 SGDLS, CDR2 YYNGEE. CDR3 sequence reads: CASSATGSSYNEQFF. DNA for the CDR3: TGTGCCAGCAGCGCAACAGGGAGCTCCTACAATGAGCAGTTCTTC.

J is TRBJ2-1 and V is TRBV3-1 (or the pseudogene TRBV3-2), with 13 bases identical to TRBD2. The CDR3 covers 15 residues. Germline V lookup: CDR1 LGHDT, CDR2 YNNKEL (reference sequence). Unmatched junction bases numbered 5, after V lost 2 bases and J lost 10 bases. CDR3 sequence: CASSQRTSGRREQFF. The CDR3 coding sequence is TGTGCCAGCAGCCAAAGGACTAGCGGGAGAAGGGAGCAGTTCTTC.

The rearrangement uses TRBV14 and TRBJ2-7, with 9 bases aligning to TRBD1. With 2 bases clipped from V and 4 bases from J, the junction kept 6 bases outside the gene matches. The length of the CDR3 is 15 residues. Germline CDR1 is SGHDN and CDR2 is FVKESK. CDR3 protein: CASSQPGTGNYEQYF. CDR3 nucleotides: TGTGCCAGCAGCCAACCCGGGACAGGGAATTACGAGCAGTACTTC. Drawing the rest from reference TRBV14 and TRBJ2-7, the complete variable domain is EAGVTQFPSHSVIEKGQTVTLRCDPISGHDNLYWYRRVMGKEIKFLLHFVKESKQDESGMPNNRFLAERTGGTYSTLKVQPAELEDSGVYFCASSQPGTGNYEQYFGPGTRLTVT.

The chain links TRBV27 to TRBJ2-1, with TRBD2 matching over 8 bases. Germline assignment: CDR1 MNHEY and CDR2 SMNVEV (reference sequence). This CDR3 has 14 residues. V lost 10 bases, J lost 4 bases, and 9 bases stayed unmatched. The chain's CDR3 is CATKAGAIYNEQFF. CDR3 DNA sequence: TGTGCCACAAAAGCGGGAGCGATTTACAATGAGCAGTTCTTC.

Here the CDR3 reads CASSENRGPYEQYF. The CDR3, as DNA: TGCGCCAGCAGTGAAAACAGGGGGCCCTACGAGCAGTACTTC. This sequence joins TRBV10-2 and TRBJ2-7; 9 positions match TRBD1. This CDR3 comprises 14 residues. V was pared by 3 bases and J by 2 bases, with 2 bases of the junction left unmatched. Per germline, CDR1 WSHSY and CDR2 SAAADI.

This clone was picked up one time. The chain links TRBV11-3 to TRBJ2-3; D is uncertain. The CDR3 loop spans 12 amino acids. CDR1 is SGHNT and CDR2 is YENEEA in the germline V gene. With 5 bases removed from V and 0 bases from J, the gap between germline ends came to 3 bases. Here the CDR3 reads CASSPSTDTQYF. CDR3 nucleotide sequence: TGTGCCAGCAGCCCTAGCACAGATACGCAGTATTTT.

The chain combines TRBV5-1 with TRBJ2-1; the match to TRBD2 covers 13 bases. Germline V gene data show CDR1 as SGHRS and CDR2 as YFSETQ. The J segment lost 10 bases and the V segment lost 4 bases, leaving 8 bases of the junction unmatched. The CDR3 consists of 15 residues. CDR3 in amino acids: CASSLTSGRPGEQFF. DNA of the CDR3: TGCGCCAGCAGCCTGACTAGCGGGAGGCCGGGGGAGCAGTTCTTC.

The chain joins TRBV15 to TRBJ2-6; D not resolved. Germline V gene sequence: CDR1 LNHNV, CDR2 YYDKDF (reference sequence). The germline V and J ends were trimmed by 0 bases and 1 base, with 4 bases remaining between them. The CDR3 contains 15 residues. The CDR3 DNA is TGTGCCACCAGCAGAGATGCGTCTGGGGCCAACGTCCTGACTTTC. Translating gives CATSRDASGANVLTF.

The chain employs TRBV4-2 and TRBJ2-5; possibly TRBD2 for D (6 bases). The CDR3 runs to 12 residues. V lost 3 bases and J 5 bases, leaving 7 bases between the germline ends. The V gene's germline CDR1 is LGHNA and CDR2 YNFKEQ. The CDR3 bases are TGTGCCAGCAGCCAGGGACTGGAGACCCAGTACTTC. It translates to CASSQGLETQYF.

The rearrangement links TRBV5-1 to TRBJ1-2; a possible D gene is TRBD1 (6 bases). Germline V lookup: CDR1 SGHRS, CDR2 YFSETQ. This CDR3 region has 15 residues. V shed 0 bases and J shed 2 bases, with 11 bases lying between them. This CDR3 reads CASSLVPGVNYGYTF. Here the CDR3 DNA reads TGCGCCAGCAGCTTGGTGCCAGGGGTAAACTATGGCTACACCTTC.

This clone was recorded only once. The rearrangement joins TRBV28 to TRBJ1-5; a weak D match, TRBD1 (5 bases). This CDR3 contains 15 residues. V gave up 4 bases and J gave up 6 bases, with 16 bases separating them. Germline-derived CDR1 and CDR2 are MDHEN and SYDVKM. CDR3 in amino acids: CASSWGWRGIQPQHF. The CDR3 DNA reads TGTGCCAGCAGTTGGGGTTGGAGGGGTATTCAGCCCCAGCATTTT.

The chain employs TRBV15 and TRBJ2-2; 7 bases map to TRBD2. The germline V gene has CDR1 LNHNV and CDR2 YYDKDF (reference sequence). The V and J ends lost 2 bases and 1 base, in that order; junction bases with no gene match: 16. The CDR3 spans 20 residues. In DNA form, the CDR3 reads TGTGCCACCAGCAGATCCTTCTCATCCGGTCCTAGCGGGAACACCGGGGAGCTGTTTTTT. It is translated as CATSRSFSSGPSGNTGELFF.

V gene TRBV6-5 combines with J gene TRBJ1-2; 7 bases fit TRBD1. V shed 7 bases and J 0 bases; nucleotides not matched to a gene: 5. The CDR3 extends over 14 amino acids. The germline gives CDR1 MNHEY, CDR2 SVGAGI. As DNA, the CDR3 is TGTGCCAGCACCAGGGGGTATTCTAACTATGGCTACACCTTC. Amino acid sequence: CASTRGYSNYGYTF.

V usage is TRBV5-1 and J usage is TRBJ2-7, with a possible D match to TRBD2 (5 bases). The germline V gene encodes CDR1 SGHRS and CDR2 YFSETQ. This CDR3 spans 13 amino acids. Trimming shortened V by 1 base and J by 2 bases, and 7 bases separated the two germline ends. CDR3 bases: TGCGCCAGCAGCTTGAGCGGCCCCTACGAGCAGTACTTC. It yields the protein CASSLSGPYEQYF.

The V gene is TRBV27, the J gene TRBJ1-2, with 9 positions matching TRBD1. This CDR3 region has 14 residues. Per germline, CDR1 MNHEY and CDR2 SMNVEV (reference sequence). Unmatched junction bases numbered 5, after V lost 1 base and J lost 8 bases. The CDR3 protein is CASSLWTGAGGYTF. In DNA, the CDR3 is TGTGCCAGCAGTTTATGGACAGGGGCAGGGGGCTACACCTTC.

V gene TRBV6-5 combines with J gene TRBJ2-6; weak D call: TRBD2 (5 bases). The germline V gene encodes CDR1 MNHEY and CDR2 SVGAGI. With 7 bases removed from V and 2 bases from J, the gap between germline ends came to 12 bases. This CDR3 has 15 residues. In DNA, the CDR3 is TGTGCCAGCAAAACGGAGGATGCTGGGGCCAACGTCCTGACTTTC. The encoded protein is CASKTEDAGANVLTF.

The chain recombines TRBV18 with TRBJ2-7; tentative D call: TRBD2 (5 bases). The germline gives CDR1 KGHSH, CDR2 LQKENI. The CDR3 runs 13 residues. Trimming cost V 3 bases and J 7 bases, with 13 bases left between them. CDR3 residues: CASSPGGAGEQYF. The CDR3 DNA follows: TGTGCCAGCTCACCTGGAGGAGCAGGAGAGCAGTACTTC.

The rearrangement uses TRBV28 and TRBJ1-2; TRBD1 aligns across 7 bases. Losses at the gene ends were 2 bases for V and 6 bases for J; bases not matched to a gene: 9. Germline CDR1 is MDHEN and CDR2 is SYDVKM. CDR3 length: 15 amino acids. CDR3 in amino acids: CASSLSAVGQHGYTF. The CDR3 region has the DNA TGTGCCAGCAGTTTAAGTGCCGTGGGACAGCATGGCTACACCTTC.

The genes are TRBV6-5 and TRBJ1-1; D might be TRBD1 (5 bases). The germline V and J ends were trimmed by 3 bases and 4 bases, with 15 bases remaining between them. Germline V gene data show CDR1 as MNHEY and CDR2 as SVGAGI. The CDR3 consists of 15 residues. CDR3 nucleotide sequence: TGTGCCAGCAGTTATTCCGCGGTTAGGGGCACTGAAGCTTTCTTT. The encoded protein is CASSYSAVRGTEAFF.